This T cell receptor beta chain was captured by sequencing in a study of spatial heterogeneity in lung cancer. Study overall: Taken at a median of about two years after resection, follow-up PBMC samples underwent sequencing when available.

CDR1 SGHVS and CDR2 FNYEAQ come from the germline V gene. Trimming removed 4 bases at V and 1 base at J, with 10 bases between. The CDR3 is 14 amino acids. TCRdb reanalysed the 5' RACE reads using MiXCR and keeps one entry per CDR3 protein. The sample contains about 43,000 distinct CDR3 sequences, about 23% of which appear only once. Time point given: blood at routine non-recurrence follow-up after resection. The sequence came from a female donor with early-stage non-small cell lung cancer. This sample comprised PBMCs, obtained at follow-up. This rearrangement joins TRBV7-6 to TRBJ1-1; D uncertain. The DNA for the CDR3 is TGTGCCAGCAGCTCGCTGACTAGGAACACTGAAGCTTTCTTT. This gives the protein CASSSLTRNTEAFF.